A single sample is the source of the 8 T cell receptor beta chains below, sequenced in a study of type 1 regulatory T cells. Findings and caveats of the study: Compared with non-type 1 regulatory T cells, type 1 regulatory T cells showed a more restricted TCR repertoire.

TCRdb analysed the reads with MiXCR anew, one entry per CDR3 protein. The table shows around 64,000 distinct CDR3 sequences, with around 21% occurring only once. Their recognized antigens are unknown. The sequencing input was cultured type 1 regulatory T (Tr1) cells, either the whole culture or a sorted fraction (not recorded which). The receptors were gathered from a human donor in good health.

The V gene is TRBV5-1, the J gene TRBJ2-5, with TRBD1 identical over 7 bases. The V gene end was trimmed by 5 bases and the J gene end by 7 bases; junction bases not matched to a gene: 17. Germline lookup yields CDR1 SGHRS and CDR2 YFSETQ. The CDR3 totals 16 residues. The CDR3 bases are TGCGCCAGCAGGCCCACAGGGGACGTGGGATCAGGGACCCAGTACTTC. Amino acids: CASRPTGDVGSGTQYF.

The chain has TRBV18 and TRBJ1-1, with D possibly matching TRBD1 (6 bases). Between the trimmed V and J ends, which lost 3 bases and 0 bases, there was a span of 14 bases. This CDR3 is built from 16 residues. Germline values: CDR1 KGHSH, CDR2 LQKENI. For the CDR3, the DNA is TGTGCCAGCTCACCCGCACAGGGACAAATGAACACTGAAGCTTTCTTT. Its protein is CASSPAQGQMNTEAFF. The full variable domain, its missing parts supplied by reference TRBV18 and TRBJ1-1, is NAGVMQNPRHLVRRRGQEARLRCSPMKGHSHVYWYRQLPEEGLKFMVYLQKENIIDESGMPKERFSAEFPKEGPSILRIQQVVRGDSAAYFCASSPAQGQMNTEAFFGQGTRLTVV.

The CDR3 bases are TGCAGTGCTAGAGACCTAGCGGGAGTAGACGGGAATGAGCAGTTCTTC. Its protein is CSARDLAGVDGNEQFF. The chain has TRBV20-1 and TRBJ2-1; TRBD2 aligns across 10 bases. The trim removed 0 bases at V and 7 bases at J, leaving 9 bases unmatched. CDR1 is DFQATT and CDR2 is SNEGSKA in the germline V gene (reference sequence). The CDR3 covers 16 residues.

This clonotype was counted only a few times. V gene TRBV7-2 combines with J gene TRBJ2-3, with D tentatively TRBD2 (6 bases). Trimming removed 0 bases from V and 2 bases from J, with 12 bases in between. The CDR3 loop spans 16 amino acids. Germline loops: CDR1 SGHTA, CDR2 FQGNSA. The CDR3 region has the DNA TGTGCCAGCAGCTTAGCTGGGCGGGGAGTCACAGATACGCAGTATTTT. Protein: CASSLAGRGVTDTQYF. Looking up the rest from reference TRBV7-2 and TRBJ2-3 gives the full variable domain: GAGVSQSPSNKVTEKGKDVELRCDPISGHTALYWYRQSLGQGLEFLIYFQGNSAPDKSGLPSDRFSAERTGGSVSTLTIQRTQQEDSAVYLCASSLAGRGVTDTQYFGPGTRLTVL.

This rearrangement joins TRBV12-3 or TRBV12-4 to TRBJ2-3; 8 bases are a match to TRBD2. CDR3 length: 15 residues. V gave up 6 bases and J gave up 5 bases; unmatched junction bases: 10. The CDR3 DNA follows: TGTGCCAGCAGCAGAAGACTAGCGTCCCGAGATACGCAGTATTTT. It codes for CASSRRLASRDTQYF.

The genes are TRBV5-1 and TRBJ2-7; TRBD1 might be the D (5 bases). Germline CDR1 and CDR2: SGHRS and YFSETQ. The CDR3 totals 14 residues. Trimming took off 4 bases at V and 0 bases at J, with 11 bases between the two ends. CDR3 sequence reads: CASSQEGDSYEQYF. The CDR3 region has the DNA TGCGCCAGCAGCCAGGAAGGGGACTCCTACGAGCAGTACTTC. The variable domain in full, completed from reference TRBV5-1 and TRBJ2-7, reads KAGVTQTPRYLIKTRGQQVTLSCSPISGHRSVSWYQQTPGQGLQFLFEYFSETQRNKGNFPGRFSGRQFSNSRSEMNVSTLELGDSALYLCASSQEGDSYEQYFGPGTRLTVT.

The chain combines TRBV3-1 with TRBJ2-7, with 11 nucleotides matching TRBD1. V trimming: 4 bases; J trimming: 3 bases; junction bases outside the gene matches: 5. CDR3 length: 15 amino acids. CDR1 and CDR2 from the germline V gene are LGHDT and YNNKEL (reference sequence). CDR3 sequence (DNA): TGTGCCAGCAGCCGAGGGGGGACAGGGGGCTACGAGCAGTACTTC. Translated: CASSRGGTGGYEQYF.

The rearrangement links TRBV9 to TRBJ2-7; TRBD1 matches 10 bases. Losses at the gene ends were 2 bases for V and 3 bases for J; bases not matched to a gene: 5. CDR1 and CDR2 from the germline V gene are SGDLS and YYNGEE. The CDR3 loop spans 15 amino acids. CDR3 in DNA: TGTGCCAGCAGCGTCGGGACAGGGGATTTCTACGAGCAGTACTTC. Its translation is CASSVGTGDFYEQYF.